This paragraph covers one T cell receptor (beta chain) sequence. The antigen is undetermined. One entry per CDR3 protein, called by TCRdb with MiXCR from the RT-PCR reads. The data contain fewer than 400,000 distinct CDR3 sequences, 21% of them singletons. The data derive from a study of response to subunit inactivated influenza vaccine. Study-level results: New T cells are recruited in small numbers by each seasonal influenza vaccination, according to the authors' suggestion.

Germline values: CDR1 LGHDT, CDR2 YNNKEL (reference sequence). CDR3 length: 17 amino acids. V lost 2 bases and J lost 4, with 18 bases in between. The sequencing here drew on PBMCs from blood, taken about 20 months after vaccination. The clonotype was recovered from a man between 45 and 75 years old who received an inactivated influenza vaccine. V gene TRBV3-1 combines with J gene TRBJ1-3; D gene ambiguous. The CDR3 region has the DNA TGTGCCAGCAGCCAATTGTCCGTTCGGATTACCGGAAACACCATATATTTT. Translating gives CASSQLSVRITGNTIYF. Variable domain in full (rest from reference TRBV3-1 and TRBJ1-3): DTAVSQTPKYLVTQMGNDKSIKCEQNLGHDTMYWYKQDSKKFLKIMFSYNNKELIINETVPNRFSPKSPDKAHLNLHINSLELGDSAVYFCASSQLSVRITGNTIYFGEGSWLTVV.